One and the same sample provided the 27 T cell receptor beta chains below, sequenced in a study of Ad26.COV2.S vaccination and SARS-CoV-2 variants. The treatment here: some 20 received Ad26.COV2.S at low or high dose, single or two shots; roughly 5 received placebo; per-sample allocation not given. Sample collection was performed on day 63 after the first vaccine or placebo injection. Some clones are missing from TCRdb's copy, which holds only in-frame ones; the method was immunoSEQ multiplex PCR. In the table there are about 370,000 clones, approximately 89% of which are singletons. The starting material was peripheral blood, obtained in a trial of Ad26.COV2.S vaccine versus placebo. The receptors derive from a person aged 18-60 years who received the Ad26.COV2.S COVID-19 vaccine or a placebo.

This clone was recorded at least ten times. This chain links TRBV28 with TRBJ2-5, with 9 bases aligning to TRBD2. V gave up 10 bases and J gave up 5 bases; unmatched junction bases: 5. CDR1 is MDHEN, CDR2 SYDVKM, per germline. The CDR3 contains 12 residues. The CDR3 sequence is CATAGGPETQYF. The CDR3 nucleotides read TGTGCCACCGCGGGAGGGCCGGAGACCCAGTACTTC.

The V call is TRBV30, the J call TRBJ2-7; TRBD1 is a possible D gene (6 bases). Germline V gives CDR1 GTSNPN, CDR2 SVGIG (reference sequence). CDR3 length: 12 residues. V lost 5 bases to trimming and J lost 3 bases, with 11 bases between them. The CDR3 spells CAWGSQGYEQYF. CDR3 nucleotides: TGTGCCTGGGGCTCACAGGGCTACGAGCAGTACTTC.

This chain connects TRBV29-1 to TRBJ2-2, with a tentative D call TRBD1 (6 bases). Trimming removed 2 bases at V and 6 bases at J, with 13 bases between. The CDR3 is made up of 14 amino acids. The germline V gene has CDR1 SQVTM and CDR2 ANQGSEA. CDR3 coding DNA: TGCAGCGTTGAATCAGGGGCCGGCGCCGGGGAGCTGTTTTTT. The encoded protein is CSVESGAGAGELFF.

This clone was picked up a small number of times. The chain combines TRBV30 with TRBJ2-7; D is ambiguous. Looked up from germline, CDR1 is GTSNPN and CDR2 is SVGIG (reference sequence). Trimming left V 2 bases short and J 9 bases short, with 14 bases between. The CDR3 is 12 residues long. CDR3 DNA: TGTGCCTGGAGTCCAGGCGCTGATGGGCAGTACTTC. As protein: CAWSPGADGQYF.

This clone was seen just once. This chain connects TRBV5-4 to TRBJ2-5; TRBD2 matches at 9 bases. The CDR3 totals 16 residues. CDR1 SGHNT and CDR2 YYREEE come from the germline V gene (reference sequence). V was pared by 1 base and J by 2 bases, with 6 bases of the junction left unmatched. As DNA, the CDR3 is TGTGCCAGCAGCTTGCTGTCGGCGGGAGGGCAAGAGACCCAGTACTTC. Amino acid sequence: CASSLLSAGGQETQYF.

Only one count was recorded for this clone. V usage is TRBV30 and J usage is TRBJ1-1, with unresolved D. V lost 3 bases to trimming and J lost 3 bases, with 11 bases between them. In germline, CDR1 is GTSNPN, CDR2 SVGIG (reference sequence). CDR3 length: 13 residues. CDR3 amino acids: CAWSPTAYTEAFF. CDR3 coding DNA: TGTGCCTGGAGCCCTACAGCTTACACTGAAGCTTTCTTT.

Written as DNA, the CDR3 is TGTGCCAGCAGCGTCACGACTAACTATGGCTACACCTTC. Translating it yields CASSVTTNYGYTF. The chain employs TRBV9 and TRBJ1-2; D is ambiguous. The CDR3 runs 13 residues. V gave up 2 bases and J gave up 0 bases, with 5 bases separating them. CDR1 SGDLS and CDR2 YYNGEE come from the germline V gene.

Notes on this clone: Other DNA sequences in the same sample also yield this CDR3. V is TRBV5-1 and J is TRBJ2-3, with D perhaps TRBD1 (6 bases). With 0 bases removed from V and 1 base from J, the gap between germline ends came to 9 bases. CDR3 length equals 15 residues. In germline, CDR1 is SGHRS, CDR2 YFSETQ. The CDR3 sequence is CASSLEGGGTDTQYF. The CDR3 bases are TGCGCCAGCAGCTTGGAAGGGGGAGGCACAGATACGCAGTATTTT. The full variable domain, with the rest looked up from reference TRBV5-1 and TRBJ2-3, is KAGVTQTPRYLIKTRGQQVTLSCSPISGHRSVSWYQQTPGQGLQFLFEYFSETQRNKGNFPGRFSGRQFSNSRSEMNVSTLELGDSALYLCASSLEGGGTDTQYFGPGTRLTVL.

This rearrangement joins TRBV6-2 or TRBV6-3 to TRBJ2-1, with TRBD1 matching 8 bases. Germline loops: CDR1 MNHEY, CDR2 SVGEGT. The CDR3 length is 11 residues. Trimming at V came to 5 bases and at J to 14 bases, leaving 5 bases not matched to a gene. CDR3 in amino acids: CASSLGTGEFF. The CDR3 DNA reads TGTGCCAGCAGTCTCGGGACAGGAGAGTTCTTC.

In its sample, this clone was seen once. J is TRBJ2-3 and V is TRBV11-2; TRBD2 matches at 7 bases. The junction had 16 bases not matched to a gene; V was cut back by 5 bases and J by 5 bases. The CDR3 extends over 17 amino acids. Germline V lookup: CDR1 SGHAT, CDR2 FQNNGV. CDR3 nucleotide sequence: TGTGCCAGCAGCCCCAGACTAGCTCAAGGTAGAGGAGATACGCAGTATTTT. Encoded protein: CASSPRLAQGRGDTQYF.

The chain combines TRBV11-3 with TRBJ2-7; tentative D call: TRBD2 (5 bases). The germline V gene has CDR1 SGHNT and CDR2 YENEEA. The V and J ends lost 4 bases and 3 bases respectively, with 16 bases between them. This CDR3 is built from 15 residues. CDR3 sequence (DNA): TGTGCCAGCAGCTCCAGAGGGCACTCAGGCTACGAGCAGTACTTC. It codes for CASSSRGHSGYEQYF.

The V and J genes are TRBV7-2 and TRBJ2-7; D could derive from TRBD1 or TRBD2 (5 bases each). The CDR3 runs to 14 residues. Germline assignment: CDR1 SGHTA and CDR2 FQGNSA. Trimming pared 6 bases from V and 4 bases from J, leaving 16 bases between. The CDR3 here is CASSPGTNSYEQYF. The CDR3 nucleotides read TGTGCCAGCAGTCCGGGGACGAACAGTTACGAGCAGTACTTC.

V is TRBV29-1 and J is TRBJ2-7; 7 bases are a match to TRBD2. Germline trimming cut 6 bases from V and 6 bases from J; bases unmatched to any gene: 8. The CDR3 contains 12 residues. Germline loops: CDR1 SQVTM, CDR2 ANQGSEA. CDR3 amino acids: CSVSHRGSEQYF. CDR3 bases: TGCAGCGTCTCCCATCGCGGGAGCGAGCAGTACTTC.

The CDR3 protein is CASSSLSGGETQYF. The CDR3 nucleotides read TGTGCCAGCAGTTCCCTCTCGGGGGGGGAGACCCAGTACTTC. The rearrangement joins TRBV6-5 to TRBJ2-5, with TRBD2 identical over 8 bases. The trim removed 4 bases at V and 5 bases at J, leaving 6 bases unmatched. Germline loops: CDR1 MNHEY, CDR2 SVGAGI. The CDR3 loop spans 14 amino acids.

This clone was seen a single time. The V and J genes are TRBV15 and TRBJ2-3; TRBD2 aligns across 12 bases. With 0 bases clipped from V and 3 bases from J, the junction kept 4 bases outside the gene matches. Per the germline V gene, CDR1 is LNHNV and CDR2 is YYDKDF (reference sequence). This CDR3 contains 17 residues. CDR3 amino acids: CATSRDLAGGPTDTQYF. The CDR3 nucleotides read TGTGCCACCAGCAGAGACCTAGCGGGAGGGCCAACAGATACGCAGTATTTT.

This sequence joins TRBV5-4 and TRBJ2-1; 7 bases fit TRBD2. Trimming cost V 3 bases and J 12 bases; bases outside gene matches: 12. The CDR3 consists of 14 residues. Germline V CDR1 and CDR2: SGHNT, YYREEE (reference sequence). The CDR3 DNA is TGTGCCAGCAGCTCGGGAGGTGGGCGGGATCGGCAGTTCTTC. Residues: CASSSGGGRDRQFF.

CDR3 in DNA: TGTGCCAGCAGCTTAGAGAGCAATCAGCCCCAGCATTTT. Protein: CASSLESNQPQHF. The chain combines TRBV5-8 with TRBJ1-5; D unresolved. The CDR3 totals 13 residues. Germline CDR1 SGHTS, CDR2 YDEGEE. The V and J ends lost 2 bases and 1 base respectively, with 4 bases between them.

CDR3 sequence: CASSLSGGRIGSPLHF. In nucleotides, the CDR3 is TGTGCCAGCAGCCTTTCTGGGGGGCGCATCGGCTCACCCCTCCACTTT. The J gene is TRBJ1-6, the V gene TRBV28, with a weak D call TRBD1 (6 bases). Germline CDR1 is MDHEN and CDR2 is SYDVKM. Trimming removed 6 bases at V and 10 bases at J, with 22 bases between. This CDR3 has 16 residues.

This clone was seen only once. The V call is TRBV2, the J call TRBJ2-7; maybe TRBD2 (6 bases). This CDR3 comprises 14 residues. V was shortened by 5 bases and J by 4 bases, with 15 bases between the two germline ends. Germline assignment: CDR1 SNHLY and CDR2 FYNNEI. Here the CDR3 DNA reads TGTGCCAGCAGTCCTACAGTGGGGGGATACGAGCAGTACTTC. Translated, it gives CASSPTVGGYEQYF.

The V call is TRBV4-1, the J call TRBJ2-7; TRBD2 aligns across 10 bases. The CDR3 runs 16 residues. Germline V gene data show CDR1 as MGHRA and CDR2 as YSYEKL. The V and J ends lost 0 bases and 5 bases, in that order; junction bases with no gene match: 7. The CDR3 spells CASSQELAGGANEQYF. CDR3 DNA sequence: TGCGCCAGCAGCCAAGAGTTAGCGGGAGGTGCTAACGAGCAGTACTTC.

The V gene is TRBV28, the J gene TRBJ2-3, with D unresolved. From germline, CDR1 is MDHEN and CDR2 SYDVKM. The CDR3 length is 12 residues. V lost 5 bases and J 6 bases, leaving 9 bases between the germline ends. The CDR3 nucleotides are TGTGCCAGCAGTACCCAGATGGATACGCAGTATTTT. Translating it yields CASSTQMDTQYF.

The chain carries TRBV15 and TRBJ1-2, with a tentative D call TRBD1 (6 bases). CDR3 length: 15 residues. From germline, CDR1 is LNHNV and CDR2 YYDKDF (reference sequence). V gave up 1 base and J gave up 4 bases, with 13 bases separating them. Here the CDR3 DNA reads TGTGCCACCAGCAGAGGCCTTGACAGGACCTATGGCTACACCTTC. Translated, it gives CATSRGLDRTYGYTF.

This clone has only a few counts. The V gene is TRBV5-5, the J gene TRBJ1-2; maybe TRBD1 (5 bases). The V gene's germline CDR1 is SGHKS and CDR2 YYEKEE (reference sequence). The CDR3 extends over 14 amino acids. Trimming removed 0 bases at V and 3 bases at J, with 9 bases between. The DNA of the CDR3 is TGTGCCAGCAGCTTGGAGTCAGGGTACTATGGCTACACCTTC. This codes for CASSLESGYYGYTF.

The V call is TRBV7-9, the J call TRBJ2-1; TRBD2 matches at 12 bases. With 2 bases clipped from V and 6 bases from J, the junction kept 5 bases outside the gene matches. This CDR3 region has 16 residues. Germline V gives CDR1 SEHNR, CDR2 FQNEAQ (reference sequence). Here the CDR3 DNA reads TGTGCCAGCAGCTTAACACTAGCGGGAGGCTCCAATGAGCAGTTCTTC. It encodes CASSLTLAGGSNEQFF.

The CDR3 region is CASSGLAGDEQFF. CDR3 DNA sequence: TGTGCCAGCAGCGGACTAGCGGGAGATGAGCAGTTCTTC. The gene calls are TRBV7-6 and TRBJ2-1; 13 bases are shared with TRBD2. CDR1 and CDR2 from the germline V gene are SGHVS and FNYEAQ. CDR3 size: 13 residues. With V trimmed by 5 bases and J by 8 bases, 0 bases remained unmatched.

As to this clone: Other DNA variants within this sample encode the same CDR3. DNA of the CDR3: TGTGCCAGCAGCGTATCGGGAGGCACAGATACGCAGTATTTT. Translating it yields CASSVSGGTDTQYF. The chain uses TRBV9 and TRBJ2-3; TRBD2 might be the D (6 bases). The CDR3 has 14 residues. CDR1 is SGDLS and CDR2 is YYNGEE in the germline V gene. Trimming stripped 1 base from V and 1 base from J, with 7 bases between.

The CDR3 sequence: CASSSLGQSYEQYF. For the CDR3, the DNA is TGTGCCAGCAGCTCCCTAGGGCAGTCCTACGAGCAGTACTTC. This chain links TRBV11-3 with TRBJ2-7; D is unresolved. The germline V gene encodes CDR1 SGHNT and CDR2 YENEEA. The CDR3 extends over 14 amino acids. The germline V and J ends were trimmed by 4 bases and 1 base, with 11 bases remaining between them.